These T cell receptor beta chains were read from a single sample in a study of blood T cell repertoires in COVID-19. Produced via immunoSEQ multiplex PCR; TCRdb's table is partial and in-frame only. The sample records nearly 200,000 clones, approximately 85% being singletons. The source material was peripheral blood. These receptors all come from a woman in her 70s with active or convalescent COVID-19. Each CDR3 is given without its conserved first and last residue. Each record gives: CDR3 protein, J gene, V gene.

CDR3: ASRDTDRGGNTIY
J: TRBJ1-3
V: TRBV2

CDR3: ASSPGGGTNSPLH
J: TRBJ1-6
V: TRBV6-5

CDR3: ASSQMKGLNQPQH
J: TRBJ1-5
V: TRBV4-1

CDR3: ASSLGRLADPSGANVLT
J: TRBJ2-6
V: TRBV5-6

CDR3: ASSLGGASGYEQY
J: TRBJ2-7
V: TRBV11-2

CDR3: ASSLGGSGKRWEQF
J: TRBJ2-1
V: TRBV5-6

CDR3: ASSEVASGRNWDTQY
J: TRBJ2-3
V: TRBV6-1

CDR3: ASSPLSPGIYGYT
J: TRBJ1-2
V: TRBV18

CDR3: ASSSALAGDHEQY
J: TRBJ2-7
V: TRBV5-4

CDR3: ASSLVGNTIY
J: TRBJ1-3
V: TRBV12-3/TRBV12-4

CDR3: ASSQVFDSHYGYT
J: TRBJ1-2
V: TRBV3-1/TRBV3-2

CDR3: ASSILAGGVNTEQF
J: TRBJ2-1
V: TRBV7-3

CDR3: ASSQAPDSYGYT
J: TRBJ1-2
V: TRBV3-1/TRBV3-2

CDR3: ASSVGQGAAYEQY
J: TRBJ2-7
V: TRBV2

CDR3: AWRARGGANVLT
J: TRBJ2-6
V: TRBV30

CDR3: ASSPGSSYEQY
J: TRBJ2-7
V: TRBV19

CDR3: ASSSRAVGTDTQY
J: TRBJ2-3
V: TRBV7-9

CDR3: ASSLAGGYTGELF
J: TRBJ2-2
V: TRBV5-1

CDR3: ATSRVRGQADTQY
J: TRBJ2-3
V: TRBV15

CDR3: ASSLRGGSLLYEQY
J: TRBJ2-7
V: TRBV7-3

CDR3: ASSIGGTGLNEQY
J: TRBJ2-7
V: TRBV19

CDR3: ASSYSRTKSSSYEQY
J: TRBJ2-7
V: TRBV6-7

CDR3: ASRTGGAPGANVLT
J: TRBJ2-6
V: TRBV6-6

CDR3: ASSKGKTSGQF
J: TRBJ2-1
V: TRBV21-1

CDR3: SASGGGYYNEQF
J: TRBJ2-1
V: TRBV20-1

CDR3: ASSDLPEARRY
J: TRBJ2-7
V: TRBV6-1

CDR3: ASSPPGLAGAYNEQF
J: TRBJ2-1
V: TRBV18

CDR3: AWRSFSGTENSPLH
J: TRBJ1-6
V: TRBV30

CDR3: ASSLSLARETQY
J: TRBJ2-5
V: TRBV7-7

CDR3: ASRVTGVENSPLH
J: TRBJ1-6
V: TRBV6-5

CDR3: ASSQGAKNYGYT
J: TRBJ1-2
V: TRBV4-1

CDR3: ASSLATGSGEQF
J: TRBJ2-1
V: TRBV7-9

CDR3: ASSLGQGIGETQY
J: TRBJ2-5
V: TRBV5-1

CDR3: ATSDSSRGGELF
J: TRBJ2-2
V: TRBV24-1